This T cell receptor beta chain stems from a study of CD8 T cells in ankylosing spondylitis. Using its own MiXCR run on the 5' RACE reads, TCRdb lists one record per CDR3 protein. Among under 850,000 distinct CDR3 sequences, around a fifth were seen once, and the ten largest hold about 19%. Study-wide results and limits: There was a TCR beta motif, made of 7 to 9 highly homologous variants, that appeared characteristic of ankylosing spondylitis blood. From matched ankylosing spondylitis synovial fluid, disease-linked clones were reportedly recovered at significantly enriched levels. Some of the motif variants had earlier been found in reactive arthritis patients' fluid and blood.

This clonotype was observed a handful of times. The antigen remains unidentified. The V gene's germline CDR1 is GTSNPN and CDR2 SVGIG (reference sequence). The length of the CDR3 is 15 residues. The V end lost 1 base, the J end lost 0 bases, and 10 bases lay between the germline ends. The chain is built from TRBV30 and TRBJ1-5, with D perhaps TRBD1 (6 bases). Sequenced sample: blood, either unsorted or a sorted T cell fraction (not recorded which). This sequence was found in a male donor with ankylosing spondylitis. This chain's CDR3 is CAWSEDSHSNQPQHF. In nucleotides, the CDR3 is TGTGCCTGGAGTGAGGACAGCCATAGCAATCAGCCCCAGCATTTT.